Listed below are T cell receptor beta chains from one sample, sequenced in a study of shared clonotypes between healthy human individuals. The method was immunoSEQ multiplex PCR; TCRdb's version includes in-frame clones alone and lacks a portion of them. The sample shows just over 2,000,000 clones, over 85% of them seen only once. The sequenced material came from naive CD4+ T cells sorted from blood. The receptors derive from a man aged 18-30 years in good health. CDR3s include the opening cysteine and the closing phenylalanine or tryptophan. Size is stated for part of the rows, as once, few or many counts, or as a class when the clone is expanded.

V	size	length	CDR3
TRBV18	.	16	CASSLTGTGSNQPQHF
TRBV7-2	.	16	CASSLGSGISYNEQFF
TRBV5-4	.	16	CASSPGGESSYNEQFF
TRBV11-2	once	15	CASSGLDLYPGELFF
TRBV2	.	15	CASPPGTANTGELFF
TRBV5-6	.	14	CASSEGTAGEKLFF
TRBV6-1	.	13	CASSEALGYEQYF
TRBV25-1	.	14	CASSRAGDTGELFF
TRBV25-1	.	15	CASSESGNLVYGYTF
TRBV5-8	once	14	CASSLDRGRQPQHF
TRBV4-1	.	16	CASSHSLAGASDTQYF
TRBV7-2	.	13	CASSLRGHTEAFF
TRBV28	once	14	CASRTQAGFYGYTF
TRBV6-1	.	11	CATEGGDGYTF
TRBV5-1	.	15	CASSGAGDLPDTQYF
TRBV5-6	.	13	CASSSGELWTQYF
TRBV6-1	.	14	CASTGQGAGYGYTF
TRBV25-1	.	14	CASSDGQGKREQYF
TRBV7-2	.	13	CASTLEGGGELFF
TRBV7-2	.	14	CASSLQGQSYGYTF
TRBV28	.	12	CAAGDSSYEQYF
TRBV6-5	once	16	CASSFHRDTGPDTQYF
TRBV6-5	.	14	CASRLGQDNSPLHF
TRBV7-2	.	15	CASSLVASFDNEQFF
TRBV6-6	.	14	CASRTGQGAEKLFF
TRBV7-2	.	15	CASSLGASNTGELFF
TRBV19	.	17	CASSIGGTGGWKNEQFF
TRBV12-5	once	12	CASGFWGLEQFF
TRBV6-5	.	13	CASSYSDSYEQYF
TRBV6-5	.	15	CASSSLGEGAYEQYF
TRBV10-1	.	14	CARSGNRAITEAFF
TRBV11-2	.	15	CASSLGTSTTYEQYF
TRBV29-1	.	13	CSVIIGSGNTIYF
TRBV10-3	.	14	CAISANRDGSPLHF
TRBV9	.	15	CASSVAWGQGIEQFF
TRBV12-2	.	16	CASRLGPRRDSYEQYF
TRBV18	.	14	CASSLGQGAETQYF
TRBV19	.	15	CASRKDRQNTGELFF
TRBV5-5	.	15	CASSVGQGPYGEQFF
TRBV12-2	.	18	CASRSSPESPEYNQPQHF
TRBV18	.	13	CASSLSGGTEAFF
TRBV11-2	.	14	CASSFLHRTDTQYF
TRBV28	.	16	CASSGTLKAGGNTIYF
TRBV9	.	14	CASSVGQGNYGYTF
TRBV15	.	17	CATSRVGVALGYTEAFF
TRBV6-6	.	14	CASRGTGASFTLHF
TRBV4-3	.	13	CASSQGAGNEQYF